One sample yielded the 12 T cell receptor beta chains listed below, sequenced in a study of CD8+CD57+ T cells in acquired aplastic anemia (dated by TCRdb to the late 2010s). Expansion of CD8+CD57+ cells had been shown by flow cytometry in the patients chosen for sequencing. TCRdb records Illumina HiSeq 2000 as the sequencer. Profiling of TCR beta VDJ combinations and CDR3 sequences used genomic DNA as the template. TCRdb handled the public reads itself, with Q25 trimming in fastp and clone calling in MiXCR, and kept productive beta chains. Each CDR3 protein appears once, grouped with its most common genes and DNA. In this sample the table shows 260,000 or so distinct CDR3 sequences, 70% to 85% of which occur a single time. Of the sample, less than 50% falls within the top ten clones. The sample was sorted CD4+, CD8+, or CD8+CD57+ T cells (not recorded which) from PBMCs. Receptor source: a human donor with aplastic anemia.

Remarks on this clonotype: At one end, the junction sequence differs from germline, possibly due to a read error. The V gene is TRBV9, the J gene TRBJ1-6, with D possibly being TRBD1 (5 bases). This CDR3 spans 16 amino acids. The germline gives CDR1 SGDLS, CDR2 YYNGEE. In DNA, the CDR3 is TGTGCCAGCAGCTTAGGGGAGGGCGGCTATGATTCGCCCCTCCACTTT. This sequence encodes CASSLGEGGYDSPLHF. The entire variable domain, with the rest obtained from reference TRBV9 and TRBJ1-6, is as follows: DSGVTQTPKHLITATGQRVTLRCSPRSGDLSVYWYQQSLDQGLQFLIQYYNGEERAKGNILERFSAQQFPDLHSELNLSSLELGDSALYFCASSLGEGGYDSPLHFGNGTRLTVT.

This chain joins TRBV20-1 and TRBJ2-5; either TRBD1 or TRBD2 may supply D (6 bases each). Per the germline V gene, CDR1 is DFQATT and CDR2 is SNEGSKA (reference sequence). Trimming took 3 bases from V and 4 from J, leaving 15 bases between them. The CDR3 totals 14 residues. The CDR3 sequence is CSASGGRAIETQYF. The CDR3 DNA reads TGCAGTGCTAGCGGGGGCAGAGCCATAGAGACCCAGTACTTC.

CDR3 bases: TGTGCCAGCAGCGTAGGGCCAGATACGCCGTATTTTTCCTACGAGCAGTACGTC. Translation gives CASSVGPDTPYFSYEQYV. The chain recombines TRBV9 with TRBJ2-7; no clear D. V was trimmed by 0 bases and J by 1 base, leaving 20 bases between them. This CDR3 has 18 residues. The germline V gene encodes CDR1 SGDLS and CDR2 YYNGEE.

V usage is TRBV9 and J usage is TRBJ2-7, with D possibly matching TRBD1 (6 bases). The V end was cut by 0 bases, the J end by 6 bases, with 13 bases between. This CDR3 contains 14 residues. Germline loops: CDR1 SGDLS, CDR2 YYNGEE. The CDR3 nucleotides are TGTGCCAGCAGCGTAGACAGGGATCTGAGCGAGCAGTACTTC. Amino acids: CASSVDRDLSEQYF. Based on the CDR3 plus reference TRBV9 and TRBJ2-7, the full variable domain is DSGVTQTPKHLITATGQRVTLRCSPRSGDLSVYWYQQSLDQGLQFLIQYYNGEERAKGNILERFSAQQFPDLHSELNLSSLELGDSALYFCASSVDRDLSEQYFGPGTRLTVT.

Comment on this clonotype: The CDR3 does not end in the conserved phenylalanine or tryptophan, so this is likely a read error. The DNA is left out, because the CDR3 cannot be placed on it with certainty; the CDR3 is given as TCRdb lists it. The chain couples TRBV7-9 to TRBJ2-3; the table gives TRBD1 as D, unverified against the DNA. CDR1 and CDR2 from the germline V gene are SEHNR and FQNEAQ (reference sequence). The CDR3 comprises 13 residues, both ends counted. The chain's CDR3 is CASGDGGTEPLYL.

This chain joins TRBV15 and TRBJ1-1; D unclear. Looked up from germline, CDR1 is LNHNV and CDR2 is YYDKDF (reference sequence). CDR3 size: 15 residues. V was pared by 0 bases and J by 6 bases, with 14 bases between. The CDR3 bases are TGTGCCACCAGCAGAGACCAGCACGTGGAATCTGAAGCTTTCTTT. Translated, it gives CATSRDQHVESEAFF.

As concerns this clonotype: The junction departs from germline at one end; a sequencing error may be responsible. This rearrangement joins TRBV2 to TRBJ1-2; D remains unclear. The CDR3 is 16 residues long. Looked up from germline, CDR1 is SNHLY and CDR2 is FYNNEI. In nucleotides, the CDR3 is TGTGCCAGCGGCCACGATGGCACAGATACGGCGTATTTTTGCACATTC. This sequence encodes CASGHDGTDTAYFCTF.

The chain uses TRBV2 and TRBJ2-3, with D unclear. Judging by the DNA end, TRBJ1-5 fits better; the J call may be wrong. From germline, CDR1 is SNHLY and CDR2 FYNNEI. The CDR3 consists of 14 residues. The CDR3 bases are TGTGCCAGCAGTGAAGCCTATAGCCATCATACCCAGCATTTT. Translation: CASSEAYSHHTQHF.

Notes on this clonotype: As the CDR3 is not closed by the conserved phenylalanine or tryptophan, this likely results from a read error. Because the CDR3's place on the DNA is in doubt, the DNA is left out and the CDR3 is given as listed by TCRdb. The V and J genes are TRBV2 and TRBJ2-6; whether TRBD1, the table's D call, matches the DNA was not checked. The CDR3 length is 16 residues, termini included. Germline assignment: CDR1 SNHLY and CDR2 FYNNEI. The CDR3 sequence is CASSDAYSYRPQHLAD.

The chain is built from TRBV7-6 and TRBJ1-6; D unclear. Trimming left V 7 bases short and J 15 bases short, with 28 bases between. The CDR3 length is 16 residues. CDR1 is SGHVS and CDR2 is FNYEAQ in the germline V gene. The CDR3 DNA is TGTGCCAGCACCCTAGGGAGGGTCCCCTCTAGGTCAAACCTCCACTTT. As protein: CASTLGRVPSRSNLHF.

V and J are TRBV7-8 and TRBJ2-7; D is ambiguous. This CDR3 has 18 residues. The V and J ends lost 3 bases and 1 base respectively, with 22 bases between them. Germline lookup yields CDR1 SGHVS and CDR2 FQNEAQ. CDR3 sequence reads: CASSFPRDGDALSYEQYV. The DNA of the CDR3 is TGTGCCAGCAGCTTTCCTCGAGACGGCGATGCCCTTTCCTACGAGCAGTACGTC.

The V and J genes are TRBV7-9 and TRBJ2-3, with D unclear. V was clipped by 0 bases and J by 15 bases, with 19 bases between them. This CDR3 has 14 amino acids. The germline V gene has CDR1 SEHNR and CDR2 FQNEAQ (reference sequence). CDR3 protein: CASSLAVGPDPQYF. DNA for the CDR3: TGTGCCAGCAGCTTAGCCGTAGGTCCTGACCCACAATATTTT.